What follows are 22 T cell receptor beta chains derived from one specimen sequenced in a study of T cells expressing NK-cell markers. TCRdb reprocessed the 5' RACE reads and reports one entry per CDR3 protein, with no DNA. This table holds over 250,000 distinct CDR3 sequences. Sequencing was performed on blood T cells: a sorted CD56 or NKG2C T cell subset, CD4+ or CD8+ T cells, or bulk PBMC T cells (not recorded which). These receptors were obtained from a woman between 18 and 70 years old in good health.

The chain uses TRBV12-3 or TRBV12-4 and TRBJ2-3; the D call of TRBD1 rests on TCRdb alone, since no DNA is present to check it. The CDR3 contains 20 residues. CDR3 in amino acids: CASSLALTGTATLRGDTQYF.

This chain uses TRBV7-2 with TRBJ2-2; TCRdb gives TRBD1 as the D gene, but with no DNA this cannot be confirmed. Germline-derived CDR1 and CDR2 are SGHTA and FQGNSA. The CDR3 consists of 17 residues. The CDR3 is CASSHRAQGSNTGELFF.

CDR3 sequence: CAISESNRFNNEQFF. The rearrangement joins TRBV10-3 to TRBJ2-1. From germline, CDR1 is ENHRY and CDR2 SYGVKD. The CDR3 has 15 residues.

The chain couples TRBV4-3 to TRBJ2-5; TCRdb's D call of TRBD2 is untestable without DNA. The CDR3 is 13 residues long. The germline gives CDR1 LGHNA, CDR2 YSLEER. CDR3 in amino acids: CASSQTRVETQYF.

The J gene is TRBJ2-2, the V gene TRBV12-3 or TRBV12-4; without DNA, the TCRdb call of TRBD2 cannot be checked. The CDR3 length is 15 residues. CDR3 sequence reads: CASSRSGRDTGELFF.

The chain links TRBV5-1 to TRBJ1-1. There are 15 residues in the CDR3. Germline assignment: CDR1 SGHRS and CDR2 YFSETQ. The CDR3 sequence: CASSLVVTENTEAFF. The variable domain in full, completed from reference TRBV5-1 and TRBJ1-1, reads KAGVTQTPRYLIKTRGQQVTLSCSPISGHRSVSWYQQTPGQGLQFLFEYFSETQRNKGNFPGRFSGRQFSNSRSEMNVSTLELGDSALYLCASSLVVTENTEAFFGQGTRLTVV.

The chain combines TRBV12-3 or TRBV12-4 with TRBJ1-4. The CDR3 contains 15 residues. CDR3 sequence reads: CASTLRPATNEKLFF.

The chain joins TRBV20-1 to TRBJ2-1; TCRdb's D call of TRBD1 is untestable without DNA. This CDR3 has 17 residues. Germline V gene data show CDR1 as DFQATT and CDR2 as SNEGSKA (reference sequence). The CDR3 loop is CSARDRRRPGVWNEQFF.

The chain is built from TRBV24-1 and TRBJ2-5; TCRdb's D call of TRBD2 is untestable without DNA. The CDR3 loop spans 11 amino acids. The germline gives CDR1 KGHDR, CDR2 SFDVKD. CDR3 loop: CATSSGETQYF.

J is TRBJ2-2 and V is TRBV12-3 or TRBV12-4; TCRdb's D call, TRBD2, is unchecked because there is no DNA. This CDR3 is 15 amino acids long. This CDR3 reads CASSLGQSGTGELFF.

V gene TRBV24-1 combines with J gene TRBJ2-6. Germline assignment: CDR1 KGHDR and CDR2 SFDVKD. This CDR3 contains 15 residues. The CDR3 here is CATSDFGSGANVLTF.

The chain carries TRBV4-2 and TRBJ2-7. Germline-derived CDR1 and CDR2 are LGHNA and YNFKEQ. The CDR3 covers 15 residues. CDR3 protein: CASSQDLVGLYEQYF.

The chain is built from TRBV30 and TRBJ2-5; TCRdb lists TRBD2, though no DNA is available to test this call. Germline V gene sequence: CDR1 GTSNPN, CDR2 SVGIG (reference sequence). This CDR3 comprises 14 residues. The CDR3 protein is CAWGPSGLLGTQYF.

This chain joins TRBV20-1 and TRBJ2-1. This CDR3 spans 11 amino acids. The germline V gene encodes CDR1 DFQATT and CDR2 SNEGSKA (reference sequence). The CDR3 spells CSARPYNEQFF.

The chain carries TRBV7-7 and TRBJ2-3; TCRdb reports TRBD2, a call that lacks DNA to check it against. CDR1 is SSHAT, CDR2 FNYEAQ, per germline (reference sequence). The CDR3 totals 18 residues. CDR3 loop: CASSSQSEAGGLLNTQYF. Full variable domain (rest looked up from reference TRBV7-7 and TRBJ2-3): GAGVSQSPRYKVTKRGQDVTLRCDPISSHATLYWYQQALGQGPEFLTYFNYEAQPDKSGLPSDRFSAERPEGSISTLTIQRTEQRDSAMYRCASSSQSEAGGLLNTQYFGPGTRLTVL.

The V and J genes are TRBV15 and TRBJ1-4; TCRdb outputs TRBD1, but without DNA this stays unchecked. Germline CDR1 reads LNHNV; CDR2 reads YYDKDF (reference sequence). CDR3 length: 16 residues. The CDR3 loop reads CATSRVQGAGNEKLFF.

The J gene is TRBJ2-2, the V gene TRBV5-4; the TCRdb D gene call, TRBD1, has no DNA to confirm it. The CDR3 loop spans 17 amino acids. Germline assignment: CDR1 SGHNT and CDR2 YYREEE (reference sequence). The CDR3 here is CASSPGAGRRDTGELFF.

The chain employs TRBV12-3 or TRBV12-4 and TRBJ2-1; there is no DNA to check the TCRdb D call of TRBD2. The CDR3 contains 15 residues. This CDR3 reads CASSFDGLASNEQFF.

The chain joins TRBV7-7 to TRBJ1-4. CDR1 and CDR2 (germline): SSHAT, FNYEAQ (reference sequence). CDR3 length: 15 amino acids. The CDR3 reads CASSPGPSANEKLFF. Supplemented by reference TRBV7-7 and TRBJ1-4, the full variable domain reads GAGVSQSPRYKVTKRGQDVTLRCDPISSHATLYWYQQALGQGPEFLTYFNYEAQPDKSGLPSDRFSAERPEGSISTLTIQRTEQRDSAMYRCASSPGPSANEKLFFGSGTQLSVL.

V gene TRBV12-3 or TRBV12-4 combines with J gene TRBJ1-4; TCRdb returns TRBD1, unconfirmable since there is no DNA. This CDR3 comprises 14 residues. The chain's CDR3 is CASSSGGAQGKLFF.

This chain joins TRBV5-1 and TRBJ2-2; the D call of TRBD2 rests on TCRdb alone, since no DNA is present to check it. From germline, CDR1 is SGHRS and CDR2 YFSETQ. The CDR3 sequence is 17 residues long. The CDR3 spells CASSSLFEGWDTGELFF. Drawing the rest from reference TRBV5-1 and TRBJ2-2, the complete variable domain is KAGVTQTPRYLIKTRGQQVTLSCSPISGHRSVSWYQQTPGQGLQFLFEYFSETQRNKGNFPGRFSGRQFSNSRSEMNVSTLELGDSALYLCASSSLFEGWDTGELFFGEGSRLTVL.

The J gene is TRBJ2-7, the V gene TRBV12-3 or TRBV12-4; TCRdb selects TRBD1, and the lack of DNA leaves this call unchecked. This CDR3 spans 14 amino acids. The CDR3 loop reads CASSTGTGAYEQYF.